This T cell receptor beta chain was identified in a study of Ad26.COV2.S vaccination and SARS-CoV-2 variants. Whole-study findings and limits: Analyses of TCR breadth and depth may have underestimated total T cell responses. Recipients of vaccine and of placebo showed similar breadth of their non-spike TCR repertoires.

Noted treatment: some 20 received Ad26.COV2.S at low or high dose, single or two shots; 5 received placebo; per-sample allocation not given. Each sample was drawn 63 days after the first injection (of vaccine or placebo). Its platform was an Ad26 vector, and its expressed antigen was Wuhan-strain SARS-CoV-2 spike. The CDR3 sequence is 18 residues long. Per the germline V gene, CDR1 is SGHTS and CDR2 is YDEGEE. The V gene end was trimmed by 4 bases and the J gene end by 3 bases; junction bases not matched to a gene: 10. Assay used: immunoSEQ multiplex PCR; TCRdb lists only in-frame clones, some missing. The sample yields a few hundred thousand clones, about nine tenths seen once. Of note for this clone: Its antigen is unidentified.

This specimen was peripheral blood, taken in a trial of Ad26.COV2.S vaccine versus placebo. The chain links TRBV5-8 to TRBJ2-3, with 14 bases matching TRBD2. This receptor was obtained from a person between 18 and 59 years old who received the Ad26.COV2.S COVID-19 vaccine or a placebo. CDR3 sequence: CASSPGLAGVLKTDTQYF. CDR3 nucleotides: TGTGCCAGCAGCCCGGGACTAGCGGGAGTCCTCAAAACAGATACGCAGTATTTT.